This TCR beta chain was captured by sequencing in a study of blood T cell repertoires in COVID-19. The germline CDR1 and CDR2 sequences are GTSNPN and SVGIG (reference sequence). The CDR3 consists of 13 residues. V lost 0 bases and J lost 1, with 6 bases in between. TCRdb keeps only in-frame clones here, not all; method: immunoSEQ multiplex PCR. The sample carries a few hundred thousand clones, around 86% recorded once. Sequences were obtained from PBMCs or T cells enriched from blood (not recorded which). This chain links TRBV30 with TRBJ1-1; D call uncertain. The receptor was derived from a woman aged 50 to 65 who had recovered from COVID-19. The CDR3 nucleotides are TGTGCCTGGAGTGTGTCTCCGAACACTGAAGCTTTCTTT. Protein product: CAWSVSPNTEAFF.